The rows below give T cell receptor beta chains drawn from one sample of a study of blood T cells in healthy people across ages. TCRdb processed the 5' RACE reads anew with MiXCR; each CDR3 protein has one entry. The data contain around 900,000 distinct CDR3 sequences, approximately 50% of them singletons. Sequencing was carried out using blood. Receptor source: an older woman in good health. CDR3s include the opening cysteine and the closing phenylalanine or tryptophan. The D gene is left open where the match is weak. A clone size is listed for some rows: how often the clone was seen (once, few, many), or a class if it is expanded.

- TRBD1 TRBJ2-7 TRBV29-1 CSVGTRGQGAYEQYF TGCAGCGTTGGTACCAGGGGGCAGGGGGCCTACGAGCAGTACTTC
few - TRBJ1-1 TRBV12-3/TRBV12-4 CASSLRMNTEAFF TGTGCCAGCAGCCTTCGCATGAACACTGAAGCTTTCTTT
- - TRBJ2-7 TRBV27 CASSLSATAKPYEQYF TGTGCCAGCAGTTTATCGGCGACAGCTAAGCCCTACGAGCAGTACTTC
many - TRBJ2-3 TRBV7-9 CASSWDMGGTQYF TGTGCCAGCAGCTGGGACATGGGAGGTACGCAGTATTTT
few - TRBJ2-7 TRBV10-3 CAIRESGEYNEQYF TGTGCCATCAGGGAATCAGGGGAGTACAACGAGCAGTACTTC
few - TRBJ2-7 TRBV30 CAWSMDGPIEQYF TGTGCCTGGAGTATGGACGGACCGATAGAGCAGTACTTC
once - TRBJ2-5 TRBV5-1 CASSPLRGQSQETQYF TGCGCCAGCAGCCCCCTTAGAGGACAGAGCCAAGAGACCCAGTACTTC
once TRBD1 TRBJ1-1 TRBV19 CASTDRATEAFF TGTGCCAGTACGGACAGGGCCACTGAAGCTTTCTTT
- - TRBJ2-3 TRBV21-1 CASSKKGADTQYF TGTGCCAGCAGCAAAAAGGGAGCAGATACGCAGTATTTT
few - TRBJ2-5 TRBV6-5 CASSYSKRGVETQYF TGTGCCAGCAGTTACTCGAAACGGGGAGTCGAGACCCAGTACTTC
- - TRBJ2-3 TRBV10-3 CAISVRSSGTDTQYF TGTGCCATCAGTGTAAGGTCGTCAGGCACAGATACGCAGTATTTT
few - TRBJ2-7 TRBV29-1 CSVELSAVSYEQYF TGCAGCGTTGAATTGTCGGCAGTCTCCTACGAGCAGTACTTC
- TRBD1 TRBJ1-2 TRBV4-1 CASSQGGGRYGYTF TGCGCCAGCAGCCAAGGAGGGGGCCGCTATGGCTACACCTTC
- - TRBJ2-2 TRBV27 CASRGQGRTGELFF TGTGCCAGCAGGGGTCAGGGTCGAACCGGGGAGCTGTTTTTT
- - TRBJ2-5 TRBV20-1 CSGDGQETQYF TGCAGTGGAGACGGACAGGAGACCCAGTACTTC
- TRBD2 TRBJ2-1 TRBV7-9 CASSLDGLAGFGEQFF TGTGCCAGCAGCTTAGACGGTCTAGCGGGATTTGGTGAGCAGTTCTTC
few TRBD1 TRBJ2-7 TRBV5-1 CASSQIWDADRNNEQYF TGCGCCAGCAGCCAAATTTGGGATGCGGACAGGAACAACGAGCAGTACTTC
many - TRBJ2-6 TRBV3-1 CASSPAGRRSGANVLTF TGTGCCAGTAGCCCCGCAGGGAGGCGATCTGGGGCCAACGTCCTGACTTTC
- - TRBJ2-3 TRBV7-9 CASDSLADTQYF TGTGCCAGCGACTCCCTTGCAGATACGCAGTATTTT
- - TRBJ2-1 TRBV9 CASSVYPSYNEQFF TGTGCCAGCAGCGTATACCCTAGCTACAATGAGCAGTTCTTC
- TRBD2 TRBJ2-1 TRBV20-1 CSARAETSGLISSYNEQFF TGCAGTGCTAGAGCAGAGACTAGCGGGCTGATTAGCTCCTACAATGAGCAGTTCTTC
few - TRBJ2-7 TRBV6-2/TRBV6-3 CASSYTGEAYEQYF TGTGCCAGCAGTTACACTGGCGAAGCCTACGAGCAGTACTTC